The sequence of this TCR beta chain was determined in a study of blood T cell repertoires in COVID-19. The table came from immunoSEQ multiplex PCR; TCRdb's copy has only in-frame clones and leaves some out. Of some 320,000 clones in the sample, roughly 90% were seen once. The length of the CDR3 is 15 residues. V lost 3 bases, J lost 3 bases, and 3 bases stayed unmatched. CDR1 is SGHTA and CDR2 is FQGTGA in the germline V gene. Recruits, aged roughly 18 to 89 years, lived in 24 US areas. Cohort assignment relied on participant-reported clinical history. For recovered donors of Cohort 3, there were two negative PCRs, clearance, or symptom resolution.

This clonotype was obtained from a man between 60 and 70 years old who had recovered from COVID-19. The V call is TRBV7-3, the J call TRBJ2-3; 10 bases map to TRBD2. Sequencing used PBMCs or T cells enriched from blood (not recorded which). As DNA, the CDR3 is TGTGCCAGCAGCTTCGAACTAGCGGGGACAGATACGCAGTATTTT. Encoded protein: CASSFELAGTDTQYF. Complete variable domain (other parts from reference TRBV7-3 and TRBJ2-3): GAGVSQTPSNKVTEKGKYVELRCDPISGHTALYWYRQSLGQGPEFLIYFQGTGAADDSGLPNDRFFAVRPEGSVSTLKIQRTERGDSAVYLCASSFELAGTDTQYFGPGTRLTVL.